The T cell receptor (beta chain) under discussion was sequenced for a study of cytotoxic CD8 clonotypes in ibrutinib-treated CLL (dated by TCRdb to about 2021). Concerning the study at large: In this cohort, around 15 patients were treatment-naive and about a dozen were relapsed/refractory, while some 18 had unmutated IGHV. Patients were still on ibrutinib when every remission and progressive disease sample was collected. Partial responses were observed in approximately 24 patients and complete responses in 2; after a median follow-up of roughly 62 months, remission was maintained in 14 patients and progression was observed in some twelve. On average, each sample had 255,043 productive templates and under 95,000 productive rearrangements. Longitudinal samples were obtainable from about 30% of the roughly 86 participants in the trial. Cryopreserved peripheral blood mononuclear cells were obtained before treatment, at response, and at either sustained remission or disease progression. Response samples were obtained after a median of around 11 months of treatment, with a range of roughly 6 to 40 months.

This sample's time point label indicates: roughly 12 months on ibrutinib. For TCR beta library preparation, 2 to 2.5 micrograms of genomic DNA were isolated from cryopreserved PBMCs. High-throughput TCR beta sequencing was performed on longitudinal blood samples from CLL patients receiving ibrutinib monotherapy. The patients were enrolled in a single-center, open-label phase 2 trial of ibrutinib monotherapy. The study at large found these results: Sampling times were not matched between sustained-remission and progressing patients, and lymph node repertoires were not studied. At ibrutinib response clonality went up, during sustained remission it held steady, and at progression it dropped back toward baseline. Public clonotypes were found to be uncommon and were observed to contract or remain stable during treatment; the increase in clonality was shown to reflect expansion of private clonotypes at ibrutinib response. Baseline clonality was found to be higher than that of age-matched healthy donors and was strongly correlated with circulating CD8+ T-cell counts.

On a MiSeq, deep resolution sequencing aimed for a depth between 1 in 1 million and 1 in 200,000 T cells, with each clonotype covered around 10x on average. The immunoSEQ hsTCRB Kit was used to generate the TCR beta libraries. As for the authors' bioinformatics: Data were analyzed with ImmunoSEQ Data Assistant and ImmunoSEQ Analyzer, with V, D and J genes assigned per IMGT definitions. Clonality, with values ranging from 0 to 1, was calculated as one minus the normalized Shannon entropy of productive rearrangement frequencies. Only overrepresented clonotypes making up at least 0.05% of each patient's repertoire were included in the public clonotype analysis. More than ten repertoires from age-matched healthy donors, obtained from immuneACCESS, served as clonality controls. TCRdb re-hosts the immuneACCESS table, in-frame sequences only. Its copies lack some clones; in the studies checked, an unresolved V gene accounts for under half of them, and the cause for the rest is not known. From that table come the V and J calls and clone size; the DNA was used to work out D and trimming. For this sample the table gives around 140,000 clones, of which about 72% were detected only once. The top ten constitute about 29% of the sample.

Comment on this clone: No antigen is known for it. No much larger clonotype is one base removed from it; base qualities were not supplied.

The germline V gene yields MDHEN for CDR1 and SYDVKM for CDR2. V trim: 5 bases; J trim: 3 bases; unmatched bases: 9. The CDR3 contains 16 residues, cysteine and phenylalanine counted. Only the CDR3 portion is preserved as DNA: 48 bases, with reading frame beginning at the first base. The TCR sequence derives from a human donor with chronic lymphocytic leukemia. Sequenced here: PBMCs, sampled after 12 months of ibrutinib treatment. The V and J segments used are TRBV28 and TRBJ1-5; TRBD1 aligns with 8 central bases. For the CDR3, the sequence is CASSPPTGAFNQPQHF. The sequence in DNA is TGTGCCAGCAGTCCACCGACAGGGGCTTTCAATCAGCCCCAGCATTTT.